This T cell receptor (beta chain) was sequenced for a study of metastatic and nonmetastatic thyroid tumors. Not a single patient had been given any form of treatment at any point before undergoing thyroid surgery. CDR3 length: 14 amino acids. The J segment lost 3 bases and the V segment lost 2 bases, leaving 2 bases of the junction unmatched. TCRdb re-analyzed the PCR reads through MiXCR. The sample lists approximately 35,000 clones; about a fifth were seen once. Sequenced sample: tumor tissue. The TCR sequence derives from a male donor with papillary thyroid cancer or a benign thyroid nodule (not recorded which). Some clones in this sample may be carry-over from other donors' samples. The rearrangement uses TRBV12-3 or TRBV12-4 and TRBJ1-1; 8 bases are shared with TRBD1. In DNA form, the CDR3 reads TGTGCCAGCAGTTTAACAGGGGGGGACACTGAAGCTTTCTTT. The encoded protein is CASSLTGGDTEAFF.